The present T cell receptor beta chain was sequenced within a study of beta chain features in type 1 diabetes. Overall study: Researchers looked at 107,917,701 sorted cells across all samples. Study-wide points: All four CD4+ subsets from Type 1 diabetes patients carried moderately but significantly shorter TCRB CDR3s. VDJ junctions in type 1 diabetes patients carried more deletions and fewer insertions.

Of the isolated RNA, all was reverse transcribed, and so the sequenced material was expressed TCRB transcripts. Libraries were prepared by immunoSEQ multiplex PCR; TCRdb keeps only in-frame clonotypes and omits some of them. Found here are 640,000 or so clones, roughly 13% of them singletons; the top ten hold 0.022%. The CDR3 extends over 13 amino acids. The germline V and J ends were trimmed by 4 bases and 9 bases, with 13 bases remaining between them. Germline V gene data show CDR1 as GTSNPN and CDR2 as SVGIG (reference sequence). By way of CD45RO/CCR7/CD25/CD127/CD95/CD27, the CD4+ regulatory, stem cell-like memory, central memory and naive cells were sorted. Populations isolated by sorting all had purity greater than 95%. This clone has a handful of counts. No antigen is known for it.

The TCR sequence derives from a man younger than 35 with type 1 diabetes. The V call is TRBV30, the J call TRBJ1-6; D is uncertain. The sequencing sample was made of naive CD4+ T cells from blood. CDR3 sequence reads: CAWTGQSGSPLHF. The DNA for the CDR3 is TGTGCCTGGACGGGTCAGAGCGGTTCACCCCTCCACTTT.